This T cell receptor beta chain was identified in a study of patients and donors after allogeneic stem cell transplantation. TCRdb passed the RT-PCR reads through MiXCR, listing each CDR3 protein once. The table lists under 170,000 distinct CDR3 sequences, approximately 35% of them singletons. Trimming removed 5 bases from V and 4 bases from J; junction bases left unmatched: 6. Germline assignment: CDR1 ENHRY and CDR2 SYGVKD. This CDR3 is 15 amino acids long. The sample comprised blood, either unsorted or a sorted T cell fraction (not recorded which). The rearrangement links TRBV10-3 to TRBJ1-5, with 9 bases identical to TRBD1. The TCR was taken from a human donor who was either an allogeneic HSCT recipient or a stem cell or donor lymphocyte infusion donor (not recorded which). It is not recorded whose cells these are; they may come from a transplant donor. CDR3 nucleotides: TGTGCCATCAGTCCCGGGACAGGGAGTAATCAGCCCCAGCATTTT. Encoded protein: CAISPGTGSNQPQHF.